This T cell receptor beta chain was observed in a study of T cell responses to AZD1222 COVID-19 vaccine. Only in-frame clones appear in the TCRdb table, and some are missing; sequencing was by immunoSEQ multiplex PCR. This table holds about 110,000 clones, 87% found once. The sample holds one count of this clone. V gave up 4 bases and J gave up 11 bases, with 14 bases separating them. The germline gives CDR1 PRHDT, CDR2 FYEKMQ (reference sequence). The CDR3 covers 12 residues. The clonotype was recovered from an adult who received the AZD1222 COVID-19 vaccine. The sample in question was peripheral blood, obtained 28 days after the second AZD1222 dose. This chain joins TRBV13 and TRBJ1-1; no definite D call. CDR3 bases: TGTGCCAGCAGCTCGAAGGCTGGAATTGCTTTCTTT. This encodes CASSSKAGIAFF.